Included here is one TCR beta chain sequence, with context. Its antigen is unidentified. The record originates from a study of post-analysis software for immune sequencing data. Regarding the study as a whole: When patients were compared with controls, about 5 TRBV segments were more frequent, TRBV5-6, TRBV5-1 and TRBV20-1 among them.

Each TCR beta cDNA library carried unique molecular identifiers. With roughly 0.9 to 11 million T cells as the source, 500,000 to 650,000 cDNA molecules resulted. MiXCR, run by TCRdb on the PCR reads, gives a single entry per CDR3 protein. The sample holds 650,000 to 850,000 distinct CDR3 sequences; about 57% are singletons and the top ten take about 4.8%. The CDR3 totals 13 residues. Trimming pared 5 bases from V and 8 bases from J, leaving 13 bases between. The germline gives CDR1 LNHNV, CDR2 YYDKDF (reference sequence). Sequencing was performed on blood. The chain links TRBV15 to TRBJ2-1; possible D gene TRBD2, 6 bases. The TCR sequence derives from a girl under 18 with multiple sclerosis. CDR3 nucleotides: TGTGCCACCAGCCCCCGACTAGAACATGAGCAGTTCTTC. Translating it yields CATSPRLEHEQFF.